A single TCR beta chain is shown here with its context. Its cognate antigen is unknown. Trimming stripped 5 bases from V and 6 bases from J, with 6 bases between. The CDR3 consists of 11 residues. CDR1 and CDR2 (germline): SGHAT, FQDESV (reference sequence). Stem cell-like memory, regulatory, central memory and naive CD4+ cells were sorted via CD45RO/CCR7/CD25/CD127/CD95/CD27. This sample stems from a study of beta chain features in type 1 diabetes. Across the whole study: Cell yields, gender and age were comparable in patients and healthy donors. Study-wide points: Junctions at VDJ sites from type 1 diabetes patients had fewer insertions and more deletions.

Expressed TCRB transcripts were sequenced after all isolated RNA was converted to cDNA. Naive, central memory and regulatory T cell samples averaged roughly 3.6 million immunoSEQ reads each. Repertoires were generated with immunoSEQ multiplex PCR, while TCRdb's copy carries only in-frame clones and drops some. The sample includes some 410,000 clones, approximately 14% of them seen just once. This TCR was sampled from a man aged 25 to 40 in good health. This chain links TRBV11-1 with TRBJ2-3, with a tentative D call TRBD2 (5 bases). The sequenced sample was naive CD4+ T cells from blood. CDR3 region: CASSRGDTQYF. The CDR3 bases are TGTGCCAGCAGCCGAGGGGATACGCAGTATTTT.